Listed below are T cell receptor beta chains from one sample, sequenced in a study of T cell responses to AZD1222 COVID-19 vaccine. This table comes from immunoSEQ multiplex PCR, and its TCRdb copy is limited to in-frame clones, with some not included. Here the sample spans more than 95,000 clones, 90% being singletons. This specimen was peripheral blood, taken on day 0 of MenACWY control vaccination. Every receptor here comes from an adult in good health. CDR3s include the opening cysteine and the closing phenylalanine or tryptophan. Fields, in order: V gene, clone size, J gene, D gene, CDR3 DNA, CDR3 protein. D genes are given only for firm matches. Only part of the rows carry a size: once, few, many, or a class if the clone is expanded.

V: TRBV5-1
size: NA
J: TRBJ1-6
D: TRBD1
DNA: TGCGCCAGCAGCATGGGACAGCCAAATTCACCCCTCCACTTT
CDR3: CASSMGQPNSPLHF

V: TRBV28
size: NA
J: TRBJ2-5
D: NA
DNA: TGTGCCAGCAGTTTAGATCTAACAGAGACCCAGTACTTC
CDR3: CASSLDLTETQYF

V: TRBV24-1
size: once
J: TRBJ1-5
D: NA
DNA: TGTGCCACCGGGGACGAGAGCAATCAGCCCCAGCATTTT
CDR3: CATGDESNQPQHF

V: TRBV2
size: NA
J: TRBJ1-4
D: NA
DNA: TGTGCCAGCAGTGAAGCCCACAGAACTAATGAAAAACTGTTTTTT
CDR3: CASSEAHRTNEKLFF

V: TRBV19
size: few
J: TRBJ2-3
D: NA
DNA: TGTGCCAGTATGCCAGCCGGCACAGATACGCAGTATTTT
CDR3: CASMPAGTDTQYF

V: TRBV27
size: NA
J: TRBJ2-1
D: NA
DNA: TGTGCCAGCCGTTTAAGGGGGGGGGCCGGTGAGCAGTTCTTC
CDR3: CASRLRGGAGEQFF

V: TRBV28
size: once
J: TRBJ1-1
D: NA
DNA: TGTGCCAGCAGTTACAGGGATATGAACACTGAAGCTTTCTTT
CDR3: CASSYRDMNTEAFF

V: TRBV11-2
size: NA
J: TRBJ1-1
D: TRBD1
DNA: TGTGCCAGCAGCGCGACAGGGATGAACACTGAAGCTTTCTTT
CDR3: CASSATGMNTEAFF

V: TRBV11-2
size: NA
J: TRBJ1-1
D: NA
DNA: TGTGCCAGCAGCTCCCTAGGTAGGACTGAAGCTTTCTTT
CDR3: CASSSLGRTEAFF

V: TRBV5-4
size: NA
J: TRBJ1-6
D: TRBD1
DNA: TGTGCCAGCAGCTTGGGACAGGGGGCAGGGACACCCCTCCACTTT
CDR3: CASSLGQGAGTPLHF

V: TRBV12-3/TRBV12-4
size: NA
J: TRBJ1-3
D: NA
DNA: TGTGCCAGCAGGGGTACCTCTGGAAACACCATATATTTT
CDR3: CASRGTSGNTIYF

V: TRBV11-3
size: NA
J: TRBJ2-5
D: NA
DNA: TGTGCCAGCAGCTTAGGTGGCGCGCAAGAGACCCAGTACTTC
CDR3: CASSLGGAQETQYF

V: TRBV24-1
size: NA
J: TRBJ2-3
D: NA
DNA: TGTGCCACCAGTGATTTTAGAGCGGGCACAGATACGCAGTATTTT
CDR3: CATSDFRAGTDTQYF

V: TRBV25-1
size: NA
J: TRBJ1-2
D: NA
DNA: TGTGCCAGCAGTGATCCGGGCACAGGTGCAAGTAAGGGATACACCTTC
CDR3: CASSDPGTGASKGYTF

V: TRBV6-6
size: NA
J: TRBJ1-5
D: NA
DNA: TGTGCCAGCAGTTATTCGGGGTTCGATCAGCCCCAGCATTTT
CDR3: CASSYSGFDQPQHF

V: TRBV10-1
size: NA
J: TRBJ2-3
D: TRBD1
DNA: TGCGCCAGCAGTGAGTCGACTTCACAGGGGGTCAGCACAGATACGCAGTATTTT
CDR3: CASSESTSQGVSTDTQYF

V: TRBV27
size: once
J: TRBJ2-1
D: NA
DNA: TGTGCCAGCAGTTTACATAGAGCACATGAGCAGTTCTTC
CDR3: CASSLHRAHEQFF

V: TRBV3-1/TRBV3-2
size: NA
J: TRBJ2-5
D: NA
DNA: TGTGCCAGCAGCTATCAAGAGACCCAGTACTTC
CDR3: CASSYQETQYF

V: TRBV11-2
size: NA
J: TRBJ1-6
D: NA
DNA: TGTGCCAGCAGCTCAGGGTTAGGATCACCCCTCCACTTT
CDR3: CASSSGLGSPLHF

V: TRBV19
size: NA
J: TRBJ1-2
D: TRBD1
DNA: TGTGCCAGTAGTATCGGGACAGGGGGAATCTATGGCTACACCTTC
CDR3: CASSIGTGGIYGYTF

V: TRBV10-3
size: NA
J: TRBJ2-3
D: TRBD2
DNA: TGTGCCTCGGGACTACAGCCAGGGGATACGCAGTATTTT
CDR3: CASGLQPGDTQYF

V: TRBV7-2
size: NA
J: TRBJ2-2
D: TRBD1
DNA: TGTGCCAGCAGCTTACCGGACAGGGGGCTGACCGGGGAGCTGTTTTTT
CDR3: CASSLPDRGLTGELFF

V: TRBV29-1
size: NA
J: TRBJ2-3
D: TRBD1
DNA: TGCAGCGTTGACGCCCAGGGGGTACTGCAGTATTTT
CDR3: CSVDAQGVLQYF

V: TRBV19
size: NA
J: TRBJ1-2
D: NA
DNA: TGTGCCAGTAGGGTCGAGGGTAACTATGGCTACACCTTC
CDR3: CASRVEGNYGYTF

V: TRBV23-1
size: NA
J: TRBJ1-6
D: NA
DNA: TGCGCCAGCAGTCAATCCGGACGGGGACTCCACTTT
CDR3: CASSQSGRGLHF

V: TRBV19
size: NA
J: TRBJ1-2
D: TRBD1
DNA: TGTGCCAGTAGTTCACAGGGGGCACAAGTCTACACCTTC
CDR3: CASSSQGAQVYTF

V: TRBV30
size: NA
J: TRBJ2-2
D: NA
DNA: TGTGCCTGGAGTAGGACGAACACCGGGGAGCTGTTTTTT
CDR3: CAWSRTNTGELFF

V: TRBV7-2
size: NA
J: TRBJ2-1
D: TRBD2
DNA: TGTGCCAGCAGCCGCGAAGGACTAGATTCCAATGAGCAGTTCTTC
CDR3: CASSREGLDSNEQFF

V: TRBV27
size: NA
J: TRBJ2-1
D: NA
DNA: TGTGCCAGCAGTTTATTAGCAGGGAGTTACAATGAGCAGTTCTTC
CDR3: CASSLLAGSYNEQFF

V: TRBV5-1
size: once
J: TRBJ1-3
D: NA
DNA: TGCGCCAGCAGCCCGGTTGGGCCCCGCTCTGGAAACACCATATATTTT
CDR3: CASSPVGPRSGNTIYF

V: TRBV18
size: NA
J: TRBJ1-3
D: NA
DNA: TGTGCCAGCTCACCAGGGGGGAACTCTGGAAACACCATATATTTT
CDR3: CASSPGGNSGNTIYF

V: TRBV4-2
size: once
J: TRBJ2-3
D: TRBD1
DNA: TGTGCCAGCAGCTCCCCCGGCCAGACAGGGAGCACAGATACGCAGTATTTT
CDR3: CASSSPGQTGSTDTQYF

V: TRBV6-4
size: NA
J: TRBJ2-3
D: NA
DNA: TGTGCCAGCAGTGAGGGTGGCCAGAGCACAGATACGCAGTATTTT
CDR3: CASSEGGQSTDTQYF

V: TRBV25-1
size: NA
J: TRBJ2-3
D: NA
DNA: TGTGCCAGCAGCGCTGTTGGGGGTTTCGCAGATACGCAGTATTTT
CDR3: CASSAVGGFADTQYF

V: TRBV28
size: NA
J: TRBJ1-2
D: NA
DNA: TGTGCCAGCCACGCCTTAGGGCAGGGGAGCTATGGCTACACCTTC
CDR3: CASHALGQGSYGYTF

V: TRBV5-8
size: NA
J: TRBJ1-5
D: NA
DNA: TGTGCCAGCAGCGCCTCCAGGGAGGGCAATCAGCCCCAGCATTTT
CDR3: CASSASREGNQPQHF